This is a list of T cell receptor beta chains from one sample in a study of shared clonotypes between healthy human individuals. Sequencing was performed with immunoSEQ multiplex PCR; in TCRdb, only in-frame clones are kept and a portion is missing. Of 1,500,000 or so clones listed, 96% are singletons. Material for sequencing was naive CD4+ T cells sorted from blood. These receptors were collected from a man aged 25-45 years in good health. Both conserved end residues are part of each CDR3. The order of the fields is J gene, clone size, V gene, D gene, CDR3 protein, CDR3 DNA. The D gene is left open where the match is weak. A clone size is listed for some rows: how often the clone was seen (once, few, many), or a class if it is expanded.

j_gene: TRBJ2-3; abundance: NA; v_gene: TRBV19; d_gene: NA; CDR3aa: CASSAGGGTDTQYF; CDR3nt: TGTGCCAGTAGTGCCGGCGGGGGCACAGATACGCAGTATTTT
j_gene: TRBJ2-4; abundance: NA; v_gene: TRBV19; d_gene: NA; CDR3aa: CASKPQGADIQYF; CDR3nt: TGTGCCAGCAAACCTCAGGGTGCGGACATTCAGTACTTC
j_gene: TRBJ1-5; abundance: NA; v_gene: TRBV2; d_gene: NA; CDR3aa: CASSSGAGNQPQHF; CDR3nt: TGTGCCAGCTCATCTGGCGCGGGCAATCAGCCCCAGCATTTT
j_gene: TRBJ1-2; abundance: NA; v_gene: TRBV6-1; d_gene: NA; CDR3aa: CASRFGRQGGGYTF; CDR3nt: TGTGCCAGCAGGTTTGGTCGGCAGGGCGGCGGCTACACCTTC
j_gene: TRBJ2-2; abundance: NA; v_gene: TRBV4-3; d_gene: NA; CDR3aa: CASSPWWTGNTGELFF; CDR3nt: TGCGCCAGCAGCCCGTGGTGGACGGGGAACACCGGGGAGCTGTTTTTT
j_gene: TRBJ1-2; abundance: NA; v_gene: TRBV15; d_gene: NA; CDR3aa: CATSRELVGSLRGYTF; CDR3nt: TGTGCCACCAGCAGAGAACTCGTCGGTAGTCTCCGCGGCTACACCTTC
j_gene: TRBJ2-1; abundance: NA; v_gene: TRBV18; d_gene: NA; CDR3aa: CASSPEIQGGRNEQFF; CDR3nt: TGTGCCAGCTCACCCGAAATCCAGGGGGGAAGGAATGAGCAGTTCTTC
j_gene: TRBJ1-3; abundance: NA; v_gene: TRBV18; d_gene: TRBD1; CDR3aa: CASSPRSGGSSGNTIYF; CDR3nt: TGTGCCAGCTCACCAAGATCAGGGGGCAGCTCTGGAAACACCATATATTTT
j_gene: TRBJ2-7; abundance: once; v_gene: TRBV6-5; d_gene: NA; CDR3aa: CASSYGWAGLTSEQYF; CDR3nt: TGTGCCAGCAGTTACGGGTGGGCGGGACTCACCTCCGAGCAGTACTTC
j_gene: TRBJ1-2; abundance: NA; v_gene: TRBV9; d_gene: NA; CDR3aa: CASSVEYRAAYGYTF; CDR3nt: TGTGCCAGCAGCGTAGAGTACAGGGCGGCCTATGGCTACACCTTC
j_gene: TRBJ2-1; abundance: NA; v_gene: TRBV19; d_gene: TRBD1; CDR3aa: CASSPRTGGYNEQFF; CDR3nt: TGTGCCAGTAGTCCACGGACAGGGGGCTACAATGAGCAGTTCTTC
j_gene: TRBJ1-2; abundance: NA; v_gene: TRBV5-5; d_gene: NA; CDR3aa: CASSVDRNYGYTF; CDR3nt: TGTGCCAGCAGCGTCGACAGAAACTATGGCTACACCTTC
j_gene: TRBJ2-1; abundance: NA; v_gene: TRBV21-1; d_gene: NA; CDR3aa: CASSKYGSSYNEQFF; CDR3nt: TGTGCCAGCAGCAAATACGGGAGCTCCTACAATGAGCAGTTCTTC
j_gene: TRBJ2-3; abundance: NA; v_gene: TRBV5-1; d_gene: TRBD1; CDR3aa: CASSLLTGTGGADTQYF; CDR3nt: TGCGCCAGCAGCTTACTAACCGGGACAGGGGGCGCAGATACGCAGTATTTT
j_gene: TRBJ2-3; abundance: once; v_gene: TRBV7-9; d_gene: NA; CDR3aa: CASSPAGLNTDTQYF; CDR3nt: TGTGCCAGCAGCCCCGCGGGACTGAACACAGATACGCAGTATTTT
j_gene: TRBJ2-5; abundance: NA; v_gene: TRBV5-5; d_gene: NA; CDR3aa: CASSLAGLRETQYF; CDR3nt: TGTGCCAGCAGCTTGGCGGGGCTACGTGAGACCCAGTACTTC
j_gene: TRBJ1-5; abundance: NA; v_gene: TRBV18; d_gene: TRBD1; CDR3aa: CASSERGQAQHF; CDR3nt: TGTGCCAGCTCAGAAAGGGGGCAGGCCCAGCATTTT
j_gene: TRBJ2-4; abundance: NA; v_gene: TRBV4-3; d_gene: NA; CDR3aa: CASSQARLAKNIQYF; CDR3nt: TGCGCCAGCAGCCAAGCCCGACTAGCCAAAAACATTCAGTACTTC
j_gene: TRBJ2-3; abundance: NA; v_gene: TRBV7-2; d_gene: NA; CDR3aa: CASSYDTGRMNTQYF; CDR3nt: TGTGCCAGCAGCTATGACACGGGCAGGATGAATACGCAGTATTTT
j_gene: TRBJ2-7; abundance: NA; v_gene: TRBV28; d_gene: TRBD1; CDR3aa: CASLGQAPYEQYF; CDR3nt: TGTGCCAGCCTAGGACAGGCGCCGTACGAGCAGTACTTC